This paragraph covers one TCR beta chain sequence. What it recognizes is unknown. The source of the sample is a study of regulatory T cells. Study-wide results and caveats: Skewed V and J usage and few unique V-J pairs marked patient repertoires, most in Tregs. In CD3G-deficient patients, conventional CD4+ T cells were enriched for hydrophobic CDR3 residues at positions 6 and 7.

Trimming cost V 2 bases and J 4 bases; bases outside gene matches: 5. This CDR3 comprises 15 residues. From germline, CDR1 is MDHEN and CDR2 SYDVKM. The primer mix had 52 TRBV and 13 TRBJ primers. The protocol was immunoSEQ multiplex PCR, while the TCRdb copy is restricted to in-frame clones and leaves out a portion. The sample lists about 35,000 clones; roughly 90% were seen once. Autoimmunity was present in every CD3G-deficient patient, worse in two. CD4+ cells were sorted into CD25-high CD127-low regulatory cells and CD25-low CD127-high conventional cells. The source is a person in their late teens or twenties with CD3G deficiency. The gene calls are TRBV28 and TRBJ2-3; 8 bases line up with TRBD2. Sequences were obtained from conventional CD4+ T cells sorted from blood. The CDR3 sequence: CASSLLGRAADTQYF. CDR3 coding DNA: TGTGCCAGCAGTTTACTCGGGAGGGCGGCAGATACGCAGTATTTT.